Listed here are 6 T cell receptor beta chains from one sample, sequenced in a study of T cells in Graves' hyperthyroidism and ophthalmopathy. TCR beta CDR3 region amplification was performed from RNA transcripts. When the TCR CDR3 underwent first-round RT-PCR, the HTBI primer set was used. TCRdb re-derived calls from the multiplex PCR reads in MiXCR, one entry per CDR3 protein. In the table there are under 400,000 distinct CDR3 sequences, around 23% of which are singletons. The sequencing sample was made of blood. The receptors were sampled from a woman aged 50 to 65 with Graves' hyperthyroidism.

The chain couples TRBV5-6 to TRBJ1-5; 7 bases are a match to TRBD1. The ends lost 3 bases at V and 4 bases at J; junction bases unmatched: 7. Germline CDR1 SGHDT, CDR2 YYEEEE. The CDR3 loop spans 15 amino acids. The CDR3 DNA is TGTGCCAGCAGCTGGGGACCAGGGGGAAATCAGCCCCAGCATTTT. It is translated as CASSWGPGGNQPQHF.

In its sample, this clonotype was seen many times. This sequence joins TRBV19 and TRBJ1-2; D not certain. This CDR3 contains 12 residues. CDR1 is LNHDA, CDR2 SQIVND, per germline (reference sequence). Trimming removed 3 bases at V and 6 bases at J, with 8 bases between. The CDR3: CASSMANNGYTF. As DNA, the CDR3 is TGTGCCAGTAGTATGGCCAACAATGGCTACACCTTC.

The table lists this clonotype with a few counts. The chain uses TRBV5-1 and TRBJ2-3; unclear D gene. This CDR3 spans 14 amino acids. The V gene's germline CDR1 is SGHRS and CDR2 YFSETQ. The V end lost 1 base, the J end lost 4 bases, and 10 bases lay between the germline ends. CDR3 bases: TGCGCCAGCAGCTTGACAGTTTGGGCAGATACGCAGTATTTT. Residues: CASSLTVWADTQYF.

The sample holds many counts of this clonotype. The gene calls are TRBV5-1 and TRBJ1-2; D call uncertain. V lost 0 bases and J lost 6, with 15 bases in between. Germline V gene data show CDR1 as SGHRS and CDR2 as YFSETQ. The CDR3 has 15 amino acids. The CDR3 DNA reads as TGCGCCAGCAGCTTGGTGCCCCCGACTGCGAATGGCTACACCTTC. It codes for CASSLVPPTANGYTF.

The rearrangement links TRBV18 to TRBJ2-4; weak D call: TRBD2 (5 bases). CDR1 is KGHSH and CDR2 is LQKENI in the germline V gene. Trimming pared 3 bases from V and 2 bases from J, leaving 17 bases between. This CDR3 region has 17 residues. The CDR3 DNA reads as TGTGCCAGCTCACCGGTGGGAGACCTCCATCCCAAAAACATTCAGTACTTC. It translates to CASSPVGDLHPKNIQYF. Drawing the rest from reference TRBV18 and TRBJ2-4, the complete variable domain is NAGVMQNPRHLVRRRGQEARLRCSPMKGHSHVYWYRQLPEEGLKFMVYLQKENIIDESGMPKERFSAEFPKEGPSILRIQQVVRGDSAAYFCASSPVGDLHPKNIQYFGAGTRLSVL.

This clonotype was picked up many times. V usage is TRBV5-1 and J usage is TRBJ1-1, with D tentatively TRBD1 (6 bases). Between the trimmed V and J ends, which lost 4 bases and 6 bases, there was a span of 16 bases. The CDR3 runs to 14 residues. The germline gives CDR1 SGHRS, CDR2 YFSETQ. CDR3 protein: CASSQIRGSAEAFF. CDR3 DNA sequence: TGCGCCAGCAGCCAAATCAGGGGAAGCGCTGAAGCTTTCTTT.